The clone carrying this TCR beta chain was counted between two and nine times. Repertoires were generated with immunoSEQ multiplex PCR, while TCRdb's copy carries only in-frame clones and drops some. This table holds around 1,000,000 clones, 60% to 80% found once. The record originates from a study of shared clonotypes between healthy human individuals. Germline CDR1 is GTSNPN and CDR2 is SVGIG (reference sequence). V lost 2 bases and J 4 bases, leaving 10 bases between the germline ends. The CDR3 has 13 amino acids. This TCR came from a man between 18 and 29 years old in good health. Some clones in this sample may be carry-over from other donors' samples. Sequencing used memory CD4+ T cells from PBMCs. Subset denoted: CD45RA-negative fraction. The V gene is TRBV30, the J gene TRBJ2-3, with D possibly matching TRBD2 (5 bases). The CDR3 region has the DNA TGTGCCTGGAGTCGGGGAAGGGCAGATACGCAGTATTTT. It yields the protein CAWSRGRADTQYF.